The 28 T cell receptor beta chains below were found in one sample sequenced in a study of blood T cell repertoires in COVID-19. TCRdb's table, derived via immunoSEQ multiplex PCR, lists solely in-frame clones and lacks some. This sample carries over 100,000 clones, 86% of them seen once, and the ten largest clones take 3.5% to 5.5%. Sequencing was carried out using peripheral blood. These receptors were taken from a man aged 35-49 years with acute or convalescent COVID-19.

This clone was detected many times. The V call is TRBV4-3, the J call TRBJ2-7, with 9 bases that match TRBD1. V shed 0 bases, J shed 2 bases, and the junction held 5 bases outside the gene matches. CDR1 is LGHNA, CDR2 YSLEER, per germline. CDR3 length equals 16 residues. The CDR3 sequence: CASSQDLGQGAYEQYF. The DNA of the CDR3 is TGCGCCAGCAGCCAAGATCTGGGACAGGGAGCCTACGAGCAGTACTTC.

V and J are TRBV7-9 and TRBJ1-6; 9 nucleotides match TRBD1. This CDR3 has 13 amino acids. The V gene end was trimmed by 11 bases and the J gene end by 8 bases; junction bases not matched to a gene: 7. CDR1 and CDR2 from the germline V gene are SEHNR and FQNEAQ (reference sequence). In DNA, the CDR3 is TGTGCCCTCGGGGACAGGGCTCATTCACCCCTCCACTTT. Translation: CALGDRAHSPLHF.

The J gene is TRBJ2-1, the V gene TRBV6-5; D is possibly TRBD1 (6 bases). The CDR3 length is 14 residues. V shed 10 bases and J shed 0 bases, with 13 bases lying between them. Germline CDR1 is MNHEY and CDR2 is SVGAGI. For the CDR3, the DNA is TGTGCCACTCAAGAGGGGGACTCCTACAATGAGCAGTTCTTC. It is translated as CATQEGDSYNEQFF.

CDR3 nucleotides: TGTGCCAGCAGGCAGGGGCTAAACACAGATACGCAGTATTTT. This encodes CASRQGLNTDTQYF. The J gene is TRBJ2-3, the V gene TRBV6-5, with D perhaps matching TRBD1 (6 bases). The CDR3 sequence is 14 residues long. V dropped 6 bases and J dropped 2 bases, with 12 bases sitting between them. Germline lookup yields CDR1 MNHEY and CDR2 SVGAGI.

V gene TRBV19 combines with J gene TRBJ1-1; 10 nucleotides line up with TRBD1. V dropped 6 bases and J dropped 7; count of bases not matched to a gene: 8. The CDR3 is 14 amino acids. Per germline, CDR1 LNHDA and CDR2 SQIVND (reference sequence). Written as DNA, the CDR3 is TGTGCCAGTAGAAGGGGACAGGGGATCGGTGAAGCTTTCTTT. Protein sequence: CASRRGQGIGEAFF.

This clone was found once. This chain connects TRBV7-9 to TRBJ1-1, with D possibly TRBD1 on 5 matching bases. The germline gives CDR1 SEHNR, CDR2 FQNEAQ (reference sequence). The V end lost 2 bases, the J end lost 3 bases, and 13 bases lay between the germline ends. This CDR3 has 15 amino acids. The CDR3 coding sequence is TGTGCCAGCAGCTTAAACAGGTTGACGGACACTGAAGCTTTCTTT. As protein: CASSLNRLTDTEAFF.

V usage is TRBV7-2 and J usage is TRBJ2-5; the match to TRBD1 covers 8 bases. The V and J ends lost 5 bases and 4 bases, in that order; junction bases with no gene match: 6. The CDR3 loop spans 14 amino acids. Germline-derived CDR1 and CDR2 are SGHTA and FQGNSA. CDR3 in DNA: TGTGCCAGCAGCCACGGACAGGGAGTAGAGACCCAGTACTTC. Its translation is CASSHGQGVETQYF. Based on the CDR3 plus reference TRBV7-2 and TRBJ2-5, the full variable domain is GAGVSQSPSNKVTEKGKDVELRCDPISGHTALYWYRQSLGQGLEFLIYFQGNSAPDKSGLPSDRFSAERTGGSVSTLTIQRTQQEDSAVYLCASSHGQGVETQYFGPGTRLLVL.

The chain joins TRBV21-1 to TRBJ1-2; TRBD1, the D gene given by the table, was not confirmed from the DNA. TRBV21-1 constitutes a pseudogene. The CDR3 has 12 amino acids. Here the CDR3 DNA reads TGTGCCAGCCTGGGGCAGGGCTATGGCTACACCTTC. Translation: CASLGQGYGYTF.

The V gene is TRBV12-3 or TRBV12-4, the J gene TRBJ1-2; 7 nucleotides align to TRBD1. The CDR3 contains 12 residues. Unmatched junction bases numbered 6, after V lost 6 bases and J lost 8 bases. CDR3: CASRDRERGYTF. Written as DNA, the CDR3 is TGTGCCAGCAGAGACAGGGAGAGGGGCTACACCTTC.

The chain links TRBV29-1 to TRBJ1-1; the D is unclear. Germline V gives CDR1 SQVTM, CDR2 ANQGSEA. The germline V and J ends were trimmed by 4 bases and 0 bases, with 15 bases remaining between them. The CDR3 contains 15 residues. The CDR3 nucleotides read TGCAGCGTTGGTTCGCCTACGCCCATGAACACTGAAGCTTTCTTT. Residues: CSVGSPTPMNTEAFF.

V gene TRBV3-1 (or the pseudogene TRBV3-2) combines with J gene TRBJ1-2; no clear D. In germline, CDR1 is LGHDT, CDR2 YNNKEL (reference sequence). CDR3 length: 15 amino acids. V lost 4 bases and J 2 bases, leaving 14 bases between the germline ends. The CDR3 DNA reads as TGTGCCAGCAGCCCCGCAGGAGGCAGAAACTATGGCTACACCTTC. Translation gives CASSPAGGRNYGYTF.

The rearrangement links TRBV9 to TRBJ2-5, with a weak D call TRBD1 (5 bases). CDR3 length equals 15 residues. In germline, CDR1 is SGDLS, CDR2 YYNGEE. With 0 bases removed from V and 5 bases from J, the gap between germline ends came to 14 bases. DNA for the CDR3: TGTGCCAGCAGCGTAGAAGCTTGGGGCCGGGAGACCCAGTACTTC. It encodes CASSVEAWGRETQYF.

CDR3 residues: CASSRDLNTEAFF. The CDR3 DNA is TGTGCCAGCAGCCGGGATTTGAACACTGAAGCTTTCTTT. V and J are TRBV7-2 and TRBJ1-1; D is uncertain. There are 13 residues in the CDR3. CDR1 is SGHTA and CDR2 is FQGNSA in the germline V gene. V was clipped by 5 bases and J by 0 bases, with 7 bases between them.

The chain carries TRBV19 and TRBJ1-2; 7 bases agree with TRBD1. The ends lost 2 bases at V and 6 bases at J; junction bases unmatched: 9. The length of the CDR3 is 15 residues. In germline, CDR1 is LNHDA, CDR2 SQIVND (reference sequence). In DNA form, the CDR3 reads TGTGCCAGTAGTATACTCTCGGACAGGCATGATGGCTACACCTTC. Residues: CASSILSDRHDGYTF. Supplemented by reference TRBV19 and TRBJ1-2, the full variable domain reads DGGITQSPKYLFRKEGQNVTLSCEQNLNHDAMYWYRQDPGQGLRLIYYSQIVNDFQKGDIAEGYSVSREKKESFPLTVTSAQKNPTAFYLCASSILSDRHDGYTFGSGTRLTVV.

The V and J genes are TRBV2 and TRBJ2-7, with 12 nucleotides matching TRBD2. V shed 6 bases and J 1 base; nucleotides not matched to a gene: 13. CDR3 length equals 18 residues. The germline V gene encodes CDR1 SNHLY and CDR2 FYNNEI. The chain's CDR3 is CASRLTTSGSGRSYEQYF. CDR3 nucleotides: TGTGCCAGCAGACTAACGACTAGCGGGAGTGGTAGGTCCTACGAGCAGTACTTC. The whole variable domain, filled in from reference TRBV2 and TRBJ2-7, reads EPEVTQTPSHQVTQMGQEVILRCVPISNHLYFYWYRQILGQKVEFLVSFYNNEISEKSEIFDDQFSVERPDGSNFTLKIRSTKLEDSAMYFCASRLTTSGSGRSYEQYFGPGTRLTVT.

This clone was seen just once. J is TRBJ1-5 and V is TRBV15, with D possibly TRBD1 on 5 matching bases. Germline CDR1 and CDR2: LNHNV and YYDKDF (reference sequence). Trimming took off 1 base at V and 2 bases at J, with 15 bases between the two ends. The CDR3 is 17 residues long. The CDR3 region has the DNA TGTGCCACCAGCAGAGGCAGGGCGATTAGGGGCAATCAGCCCCAGCATTTT. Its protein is CATSRGRAIRGNQPQHF.

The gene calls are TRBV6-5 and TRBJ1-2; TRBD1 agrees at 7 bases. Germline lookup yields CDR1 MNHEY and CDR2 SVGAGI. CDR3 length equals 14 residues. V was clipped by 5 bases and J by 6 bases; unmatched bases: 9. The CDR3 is CASSRRQGGNGYTF. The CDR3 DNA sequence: TGTGCCAGCAGTAGAAGACAGGGAGGTAATGGCTACACCTTC.

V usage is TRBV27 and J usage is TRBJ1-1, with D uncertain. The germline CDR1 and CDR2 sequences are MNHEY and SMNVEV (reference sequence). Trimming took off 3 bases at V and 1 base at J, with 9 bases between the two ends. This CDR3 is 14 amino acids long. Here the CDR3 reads CASSFDIRNTEAFF. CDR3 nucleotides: TGTGCCAGCAGTTTTGATATTAGGAACACTGAAGCTTTCTTT.

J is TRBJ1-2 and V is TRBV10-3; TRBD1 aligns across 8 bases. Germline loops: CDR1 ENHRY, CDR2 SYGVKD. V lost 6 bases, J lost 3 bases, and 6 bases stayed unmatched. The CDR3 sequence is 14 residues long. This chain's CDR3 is CAISRTGFDYGYTF. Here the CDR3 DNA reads TGTGCCATCAGCAGGACAGGGTTCGACTATGGCTACACCTTC.

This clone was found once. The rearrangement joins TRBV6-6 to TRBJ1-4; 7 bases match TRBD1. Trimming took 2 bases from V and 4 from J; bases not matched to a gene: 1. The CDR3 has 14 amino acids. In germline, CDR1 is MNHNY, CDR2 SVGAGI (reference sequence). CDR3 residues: CASSYAGGNEKLFF. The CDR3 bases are TGTGCCAGCAGTTACGCAGGGGGTAATGAAAAACTGTTTTTT.

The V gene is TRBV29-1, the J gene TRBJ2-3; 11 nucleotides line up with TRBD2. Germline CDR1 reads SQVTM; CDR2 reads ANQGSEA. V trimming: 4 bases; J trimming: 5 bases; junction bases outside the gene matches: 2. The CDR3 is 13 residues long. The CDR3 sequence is CSVGGLAGDTQYF. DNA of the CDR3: TGCAGCGTTGGAGGACTAGCGGGAGATACGCAGTATTTT.

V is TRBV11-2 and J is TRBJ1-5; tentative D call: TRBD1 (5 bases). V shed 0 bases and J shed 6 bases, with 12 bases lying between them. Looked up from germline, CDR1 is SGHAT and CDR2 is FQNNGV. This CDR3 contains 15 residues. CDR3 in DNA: TGTGCCAGCAGCTTAGATGGGGGGTCGGGTCAGCCCCAGCATTTT. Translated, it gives CASSLDGGSGQPQHF.

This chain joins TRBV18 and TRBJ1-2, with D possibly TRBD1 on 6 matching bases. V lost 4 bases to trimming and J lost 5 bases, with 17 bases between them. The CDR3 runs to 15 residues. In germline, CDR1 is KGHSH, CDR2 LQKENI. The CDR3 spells CASSLDSTGIYGYTF. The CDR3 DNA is TGTGCCAGCTCACTCGACTCTACAGGGATATATGGCTACACCTTC.

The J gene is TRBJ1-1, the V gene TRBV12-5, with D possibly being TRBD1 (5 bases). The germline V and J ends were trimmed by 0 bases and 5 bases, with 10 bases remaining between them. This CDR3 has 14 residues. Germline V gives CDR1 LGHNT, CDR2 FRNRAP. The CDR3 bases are TGTGCTAGTGGTTTGGTGGGGGGAAATACTGAAGCTTTCTTT. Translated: CASGLVGGNTEAFF.

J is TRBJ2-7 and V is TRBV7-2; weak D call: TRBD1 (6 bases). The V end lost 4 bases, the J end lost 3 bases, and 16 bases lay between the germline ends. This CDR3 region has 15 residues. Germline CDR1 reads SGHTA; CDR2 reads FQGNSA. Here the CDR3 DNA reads TGTGCCAGCAGCTCGAAGTCAGGGGACCTCTACGAGCAGTACTTC. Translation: CASSSKSGDLYEQYF.

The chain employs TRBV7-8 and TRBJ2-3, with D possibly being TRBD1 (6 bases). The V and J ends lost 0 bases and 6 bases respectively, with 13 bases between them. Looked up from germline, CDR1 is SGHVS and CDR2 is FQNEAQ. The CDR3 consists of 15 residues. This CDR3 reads CASSLAPGTLDTQYF. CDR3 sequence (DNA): TGTGCCAGCAGCTTAGCCCCCGGGACACTCGATACGCAGTATTTT. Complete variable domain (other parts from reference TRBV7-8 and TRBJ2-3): GAGVSQSPRYKVAKRGQDVALRCDPISGHVSLFWYQQALGQGPEFLTYFQNEAQLDKSGLPSDRFFAERPEGSVSTLKIQRTQQEDSAVYLCASSLAPGTLDTQYFGPGTRLTVL.

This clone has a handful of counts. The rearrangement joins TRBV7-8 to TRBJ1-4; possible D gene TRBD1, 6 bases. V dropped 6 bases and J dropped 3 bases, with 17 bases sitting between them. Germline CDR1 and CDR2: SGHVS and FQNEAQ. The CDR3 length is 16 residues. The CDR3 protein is CASRKTGVSANEKLFF. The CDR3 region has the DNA TGTGCCAGCAGGAAGACAGGCGTTTCCGCTAATGAAAAACTGTTTTTT.

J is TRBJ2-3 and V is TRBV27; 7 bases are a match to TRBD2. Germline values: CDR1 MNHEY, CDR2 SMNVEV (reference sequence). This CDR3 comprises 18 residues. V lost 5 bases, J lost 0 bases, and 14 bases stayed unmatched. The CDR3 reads CASSPYPGGTFSTDTQYF. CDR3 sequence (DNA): TGTGCCAGCAGTCCCTACCCCGGGGGGACTTTTAGCACAGATACGCAGTATTTT.